This T cell receptor (beta chain) was documented in a study of cytomegalovirus exposure and HLA in healthy donors. The CDR3 is 15 residues long. The germline V gene has CDR1 SGHAT and CDR2 FQNNGV. Trimming removed 1 base at V and 1 base at J, with 11 bases between. Amplification used 60 Vbeta primers and 13 Jbeta primers. Method: immunoSEQ multiplex PCR; TCRdb's copy keeps in-frame clones and lacks some. The repertoire consists of 40,000 to 50,000 clones, with 72% occurring once and the leading ten covering roughly 6%. The specimen sequenced was PBMCs. The chain joins TRBV11-2 to TRBJ2-7; maybe TRBD1 (6 bases). The clonotype originates from a man aged 30 to 45 in good health and CMV-seronegative. CDR3 DNA: TGTGCCAGCAGCTTAGGGCGAGGACAGTCCTACGAGCAGTACTTC. It is translated as CASSLGRGQSYEQYF.